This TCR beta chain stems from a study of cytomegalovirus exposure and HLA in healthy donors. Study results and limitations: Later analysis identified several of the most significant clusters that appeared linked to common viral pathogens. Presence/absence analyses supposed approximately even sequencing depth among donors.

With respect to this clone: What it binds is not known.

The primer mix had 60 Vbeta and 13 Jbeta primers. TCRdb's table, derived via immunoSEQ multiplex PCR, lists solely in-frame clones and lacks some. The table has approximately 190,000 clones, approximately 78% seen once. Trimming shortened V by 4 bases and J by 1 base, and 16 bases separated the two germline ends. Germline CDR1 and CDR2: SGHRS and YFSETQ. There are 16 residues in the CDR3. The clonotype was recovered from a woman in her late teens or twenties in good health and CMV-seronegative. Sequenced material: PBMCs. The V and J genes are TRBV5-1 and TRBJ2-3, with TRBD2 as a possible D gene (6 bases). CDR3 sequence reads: CASSMYFSGGTDTQYF. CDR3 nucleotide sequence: TGCGCCAGCAGCATGTACTTTAGCGGAGGCACAGATACGCAGTATTTT. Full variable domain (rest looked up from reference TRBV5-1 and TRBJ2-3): KAGVTQTPRYLIKTRGQQVTLSCSPISGHRSVSWYQQTPGQGLQFLFEYFSETQRNKGNFPGRFSGRQFSNSRSEMNVSTLELGDSALYLCASSMYFSGGTDTQYFGPGTRLTVL.